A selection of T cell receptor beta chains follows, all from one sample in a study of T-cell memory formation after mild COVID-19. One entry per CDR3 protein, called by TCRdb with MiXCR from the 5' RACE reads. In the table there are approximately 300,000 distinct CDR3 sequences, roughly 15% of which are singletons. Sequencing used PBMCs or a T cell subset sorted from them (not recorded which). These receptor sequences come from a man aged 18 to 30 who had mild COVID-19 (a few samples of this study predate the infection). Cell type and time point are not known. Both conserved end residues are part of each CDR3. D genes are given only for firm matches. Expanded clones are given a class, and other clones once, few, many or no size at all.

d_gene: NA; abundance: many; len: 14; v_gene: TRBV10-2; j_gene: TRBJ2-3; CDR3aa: CASSVSHLTDTQYF
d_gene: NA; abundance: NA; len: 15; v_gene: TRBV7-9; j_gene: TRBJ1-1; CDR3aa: CASSDARDSYTEAFF
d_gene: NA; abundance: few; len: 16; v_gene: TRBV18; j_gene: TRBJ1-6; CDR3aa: CASSPSTGRGNSPLHF
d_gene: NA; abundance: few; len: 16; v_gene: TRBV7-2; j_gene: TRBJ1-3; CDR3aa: CASSLGGSGSGNTIYF
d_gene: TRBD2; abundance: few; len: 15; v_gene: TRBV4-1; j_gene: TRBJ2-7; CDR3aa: CASSPSGESSYEQYF
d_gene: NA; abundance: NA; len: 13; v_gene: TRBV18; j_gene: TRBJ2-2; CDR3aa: CASSPQNTGELFF
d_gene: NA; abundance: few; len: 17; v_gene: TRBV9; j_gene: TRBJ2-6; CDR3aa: CASSGRQGGPGANVLTF
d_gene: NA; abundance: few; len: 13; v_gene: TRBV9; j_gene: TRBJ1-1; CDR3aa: CASSARGWTEAFF
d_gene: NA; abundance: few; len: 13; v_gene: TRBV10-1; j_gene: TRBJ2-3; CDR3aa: CASSRARADTQYF
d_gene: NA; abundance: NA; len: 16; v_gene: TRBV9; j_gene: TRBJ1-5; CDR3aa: CANQRGRKYSNQPQHF
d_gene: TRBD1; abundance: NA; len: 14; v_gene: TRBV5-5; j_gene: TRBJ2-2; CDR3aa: CASLPQGVTGELFF
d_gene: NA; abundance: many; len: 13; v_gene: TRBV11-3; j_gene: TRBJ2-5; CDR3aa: CASSLDPQETQYF
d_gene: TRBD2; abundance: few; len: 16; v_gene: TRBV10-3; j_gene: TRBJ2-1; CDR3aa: CAISDISGGPYNEQFF
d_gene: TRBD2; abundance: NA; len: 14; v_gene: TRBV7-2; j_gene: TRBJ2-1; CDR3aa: CASTLAGGRNEQFF
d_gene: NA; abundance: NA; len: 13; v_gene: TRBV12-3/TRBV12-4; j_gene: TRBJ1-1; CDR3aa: CASSFQPNTEAFF
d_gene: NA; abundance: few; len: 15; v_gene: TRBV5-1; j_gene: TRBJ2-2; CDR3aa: CASSLEGGPFGELFF
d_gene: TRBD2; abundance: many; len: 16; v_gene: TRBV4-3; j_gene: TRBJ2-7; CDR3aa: CASSPSLASGAYEQYF
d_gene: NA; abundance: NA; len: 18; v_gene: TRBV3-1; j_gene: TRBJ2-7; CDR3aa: CASSPSALDQGRADEQYF
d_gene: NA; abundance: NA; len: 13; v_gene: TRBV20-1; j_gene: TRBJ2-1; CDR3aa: CSAHANSYNEQFF
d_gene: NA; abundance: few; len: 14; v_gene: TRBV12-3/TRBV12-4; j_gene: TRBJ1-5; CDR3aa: CASSGVVRNQPQHF
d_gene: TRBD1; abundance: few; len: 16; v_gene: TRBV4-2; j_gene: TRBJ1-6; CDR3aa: CASSERDRGWNSPLHF
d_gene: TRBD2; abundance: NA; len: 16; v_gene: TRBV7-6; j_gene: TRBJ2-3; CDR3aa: CASSQGLAGEGDTQYF
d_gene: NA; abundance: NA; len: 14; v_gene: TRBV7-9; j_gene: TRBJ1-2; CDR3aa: CASSRHGSGLGYTF
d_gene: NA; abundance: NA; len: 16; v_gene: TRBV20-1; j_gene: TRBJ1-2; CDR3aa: CSARILGGPMYYGYTF
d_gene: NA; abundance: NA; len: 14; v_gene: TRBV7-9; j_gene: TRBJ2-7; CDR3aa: CASSLPGRFSEQYF
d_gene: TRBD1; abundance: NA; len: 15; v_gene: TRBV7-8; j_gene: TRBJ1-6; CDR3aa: CASSPPGGDNSPLHF
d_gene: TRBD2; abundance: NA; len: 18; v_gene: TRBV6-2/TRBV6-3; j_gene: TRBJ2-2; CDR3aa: CASSRRLAGGQNTGELFF
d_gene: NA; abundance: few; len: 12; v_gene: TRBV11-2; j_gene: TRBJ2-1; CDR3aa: CASSDRSRGGFF
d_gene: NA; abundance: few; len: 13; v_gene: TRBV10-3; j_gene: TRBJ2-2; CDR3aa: CAIPWKNTGELFF
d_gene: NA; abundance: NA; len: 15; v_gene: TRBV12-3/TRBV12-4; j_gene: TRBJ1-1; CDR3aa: CASSIKGTVNTEAFF
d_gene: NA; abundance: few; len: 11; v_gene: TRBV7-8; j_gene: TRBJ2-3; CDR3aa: CASRAQDTQYF
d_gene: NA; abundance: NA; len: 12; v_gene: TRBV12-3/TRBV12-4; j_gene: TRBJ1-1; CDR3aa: CASSLGAGRPFF
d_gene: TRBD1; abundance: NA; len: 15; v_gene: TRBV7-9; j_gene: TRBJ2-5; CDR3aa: CASSLEGQPAETQYF
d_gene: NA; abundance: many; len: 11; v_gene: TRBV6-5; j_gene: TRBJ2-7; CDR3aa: CASSSHYEQYF
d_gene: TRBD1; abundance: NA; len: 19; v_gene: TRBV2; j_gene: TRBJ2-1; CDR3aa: CASQLSYRYGTGVGSEQFF
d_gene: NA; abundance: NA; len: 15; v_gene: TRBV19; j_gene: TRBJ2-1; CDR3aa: CASSRKTSPYNEQFF
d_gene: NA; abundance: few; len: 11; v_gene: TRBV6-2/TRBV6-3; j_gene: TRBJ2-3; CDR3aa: CASRFTDTQYF
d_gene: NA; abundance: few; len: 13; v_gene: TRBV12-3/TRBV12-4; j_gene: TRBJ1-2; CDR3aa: CASSFGGSSGYTF
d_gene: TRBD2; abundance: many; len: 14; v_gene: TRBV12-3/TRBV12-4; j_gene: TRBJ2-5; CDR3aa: CASSPLAGRETQYF
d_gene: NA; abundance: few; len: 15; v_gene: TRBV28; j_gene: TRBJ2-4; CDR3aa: CASSTDTLAKNIQYF
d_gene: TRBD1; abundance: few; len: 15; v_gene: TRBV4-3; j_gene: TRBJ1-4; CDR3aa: CASSQSLGTGEKLFF
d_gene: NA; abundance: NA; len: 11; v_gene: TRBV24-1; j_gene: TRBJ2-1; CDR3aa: CATSLIDEQFF
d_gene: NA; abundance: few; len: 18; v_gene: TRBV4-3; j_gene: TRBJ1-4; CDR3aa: CASSQDSVPAGINEKLFF
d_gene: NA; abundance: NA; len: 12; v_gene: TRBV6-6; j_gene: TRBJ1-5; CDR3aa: CASSIDNQPQHF
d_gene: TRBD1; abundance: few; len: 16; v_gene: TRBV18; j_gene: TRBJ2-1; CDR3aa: CASSPRFRTGGGEQFF
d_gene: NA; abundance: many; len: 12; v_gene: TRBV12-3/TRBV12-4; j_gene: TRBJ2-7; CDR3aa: CASSSTRDEQYF